The clone carrying this T cell receptor beta chain has more than one count but fewer than ten. Its specificity is unknown. With 3 bases removed from V and 0 bases from J, the gap between germline ends came to 15 bases. This CDR3 spans 16 amino acids. Germline V CDR1 and CDR2: SGHDT, YYEEEE. The PCR used 60 Vbeta and 13 Jbeta primers. Profiling relied on immunoSEQ multiplex PCR, and the TCRdb table lists in-frame clones only, not all of them. Here the sample spans 100,000 to 150,000 clones, approximately 80% being singletons. The data were obtained in a study of cytomegalovirus exposure and HLA in healthy donors. Study results and limitations: A later analysis linked a missense DCLRE1C variant to TCR beta V- and J-gene trimming.

The TCR sequence derives from a man younger than 30 in good health and CMV-seronegative. What was sequenced was PBMCs. V gene TRBV5-6 combines with J gene TRBJ1-1, with D uncertain. The CDR3 DNA follows: TGTGCCAGCAGCTCTCAGGAAAGACTAATGAACACTGAAGCTTTCTTT. Protein: CASSSQERLMNTEAFF.